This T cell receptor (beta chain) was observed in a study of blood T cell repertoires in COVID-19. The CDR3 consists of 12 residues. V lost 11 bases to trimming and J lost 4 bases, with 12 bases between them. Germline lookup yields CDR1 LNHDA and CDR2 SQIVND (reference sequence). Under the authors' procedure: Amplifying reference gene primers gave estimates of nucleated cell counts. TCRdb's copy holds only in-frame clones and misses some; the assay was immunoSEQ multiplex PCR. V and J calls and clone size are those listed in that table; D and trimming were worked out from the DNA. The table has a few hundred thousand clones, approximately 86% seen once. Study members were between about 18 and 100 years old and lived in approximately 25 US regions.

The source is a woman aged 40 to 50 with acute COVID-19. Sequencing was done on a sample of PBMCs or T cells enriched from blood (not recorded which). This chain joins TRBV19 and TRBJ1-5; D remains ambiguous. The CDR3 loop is CAVGRGNQPQHF. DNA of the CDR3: TGTGCCGTCGGACGGGGAAATCAGCCCCAGCATTTT. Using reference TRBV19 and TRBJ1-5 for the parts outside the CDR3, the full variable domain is DGGITQSPKYLFRKEGQNVTLSCEQNLNHDAMYWYRQDPGQGLRLIYYSQIVNDFQKGDIAEGYSVSREKKESFPLTVTSAQKNPTAFYLCAVGRGNQPQHFGDGTRLSIL.